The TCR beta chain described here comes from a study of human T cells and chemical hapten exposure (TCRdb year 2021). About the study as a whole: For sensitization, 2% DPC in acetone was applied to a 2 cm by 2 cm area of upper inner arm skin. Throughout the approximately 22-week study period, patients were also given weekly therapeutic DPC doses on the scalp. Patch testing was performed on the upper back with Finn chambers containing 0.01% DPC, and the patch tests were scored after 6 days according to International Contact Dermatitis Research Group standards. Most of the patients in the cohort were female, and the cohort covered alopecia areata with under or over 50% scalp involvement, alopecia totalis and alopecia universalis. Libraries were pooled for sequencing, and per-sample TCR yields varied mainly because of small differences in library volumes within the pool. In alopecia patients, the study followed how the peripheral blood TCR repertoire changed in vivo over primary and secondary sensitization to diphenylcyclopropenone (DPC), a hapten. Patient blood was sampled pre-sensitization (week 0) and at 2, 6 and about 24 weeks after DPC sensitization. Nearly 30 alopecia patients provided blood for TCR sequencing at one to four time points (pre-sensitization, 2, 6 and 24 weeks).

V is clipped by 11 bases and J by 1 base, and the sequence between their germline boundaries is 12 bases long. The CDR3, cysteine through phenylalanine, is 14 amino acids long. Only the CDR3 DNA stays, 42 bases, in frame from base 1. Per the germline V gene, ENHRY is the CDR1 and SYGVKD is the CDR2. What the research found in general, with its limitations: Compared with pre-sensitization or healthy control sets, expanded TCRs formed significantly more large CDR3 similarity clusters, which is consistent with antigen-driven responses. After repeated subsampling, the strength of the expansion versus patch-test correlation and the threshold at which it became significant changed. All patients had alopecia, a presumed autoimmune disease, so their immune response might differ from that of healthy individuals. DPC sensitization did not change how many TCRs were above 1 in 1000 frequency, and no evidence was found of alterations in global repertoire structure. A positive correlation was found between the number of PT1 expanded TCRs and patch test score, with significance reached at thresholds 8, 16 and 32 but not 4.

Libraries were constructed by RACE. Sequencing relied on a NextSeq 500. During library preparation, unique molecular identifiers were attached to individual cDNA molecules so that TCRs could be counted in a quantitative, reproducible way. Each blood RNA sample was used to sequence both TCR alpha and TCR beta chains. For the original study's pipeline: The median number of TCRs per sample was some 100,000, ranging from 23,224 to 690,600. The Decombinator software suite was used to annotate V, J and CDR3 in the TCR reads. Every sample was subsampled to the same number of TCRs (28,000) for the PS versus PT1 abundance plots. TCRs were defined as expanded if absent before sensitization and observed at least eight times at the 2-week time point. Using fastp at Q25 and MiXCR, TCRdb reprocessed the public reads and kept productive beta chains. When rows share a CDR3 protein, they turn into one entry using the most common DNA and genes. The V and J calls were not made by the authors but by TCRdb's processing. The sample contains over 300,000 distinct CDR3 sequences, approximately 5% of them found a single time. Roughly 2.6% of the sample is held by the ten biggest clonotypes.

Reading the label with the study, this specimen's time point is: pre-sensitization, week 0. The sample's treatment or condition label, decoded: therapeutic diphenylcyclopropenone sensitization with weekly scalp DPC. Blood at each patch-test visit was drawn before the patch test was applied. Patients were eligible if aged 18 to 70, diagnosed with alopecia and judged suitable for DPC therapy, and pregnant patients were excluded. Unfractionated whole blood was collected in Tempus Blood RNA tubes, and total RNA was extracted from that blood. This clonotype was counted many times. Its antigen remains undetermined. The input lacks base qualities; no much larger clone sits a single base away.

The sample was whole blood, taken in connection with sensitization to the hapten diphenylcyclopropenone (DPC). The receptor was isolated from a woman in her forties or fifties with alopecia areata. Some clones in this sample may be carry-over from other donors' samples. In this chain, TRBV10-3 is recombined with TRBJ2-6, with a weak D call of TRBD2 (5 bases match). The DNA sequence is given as TGTGCCTCGGAGGAGACTTCTGGGGCCAACGTCCTGACTTTC. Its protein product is CASEETSGANVLTF.